This T cell receptor beta chain emerged from a study of siplizumab effects on memory and regulatory T cells. In germline, CDR1 is MDHEN, CDR2 SYDVKM. CDR3 length equals 14 residues. Unmatched junction bases numbered 12, after V lost 11 bases and J lost 2 bases. TCRdb keeps only in-frame clones here, not all; method: immunoSEQ multiplex PCR. This table has about 82,000 clones, 87% appearing once. This sequence joins TRBV28 and TRBJ2-7; 7 bases map to TRBD1. The sequencing sample was made of Tregs sorted from blood. The clonotype comes from a human donor in good health. The CDR3 loop is CAGSNRDRPYEQYF. CDR3 bases: TGTGCCGGGTCAAACCGGGACAGACCCTACGAGCAGTACTTC.